The rows below give T cell receptor beta chains drawn from one sample of a study of tumor-infiltrating lymphocytes in oesophageal squamous cell carcinoma. From the PCR reads, TCRdb called clonotypes with MiXCR, one entry per CDR3 protein. This repertoire shows 20,000 to 25,000 distinct CDR3 sequences, approximately 34% found once; its top ten account for roughly 19%. Material: esophageal tumor tissue. The receptor source for this set is a female donor with esophageal squamous cell carcinoma. The CDR3 runs from the conserved cysteine through the conserved F or W. The order of the fields is V gene, clone size, J gene, D gene, CDR3 protein, CDR3 DNA. A D gene is named only where the DNA matches it firmly. Part of the rows lack a size; the others show once, few, many or a class for expanded clones.

>TRBV6-6|many|TRBJ2-1|.
CASSYSDRFNNEQFF
TGTGCCAGCAGTTACTCGGACAGATTTAACAATGAGCAGTTCTTC
>TRBV27|few|TRBJ2-7|TRBD2
CASTPTGTSGRPFHEQYF
TGTGCCAGCACCCCGACCGGGACTAGCGGGAGGCCCTTCCACGAGCAGTACTTC
>TRBV7-9|.|TRBJ2-7|.
CASSLYSTGKNEQYF
TGTGCCAGCAGCTTATATAGTACAGGGAAAAACGAGCAGTACTTC
>TRBV6-1|once|TRBJ1-2|.
CASRGAVRYGYTF
TGTGCCAGCAGAGGGGCAGTTCGGTATGGCTACACCTTC
>TRBV6-1|many|TRBJ1-5|TRBD1
CATLQGGNQPQHF
TGTGCCACCTTACAGGGGGGCAATCAGCCCCAGCATTTT
>TRBV6-5|.|TRBJ2-7|TRBD1
CASSEPGQGGEQYF
TGTGCCAGCAGTGAACCGGGACAGGGGGGCGAGCAGTACTTC
>TRBV7-2|.|TRBJ1-2|TRBD1
CASSLGQGSVGYTF
TGTGCCAGCAGCCTGGGACAGGGGTCGGTTGGCTACACCTTC
>TRBV5-1|.|TRBJ2-5|.
CASSLGREQYF
TGCGCCAGCAGCTTGGGCCGGGAGCAGTACTTC
>TRBV6-1|many|TRBJ1-3|.
CASSEAAAGNTIYF
TGTGCCAGCAGTGAAGCGGCAGCTGGAAACACCATATATTTT
>TRBV5-1|medium-sized|TRBJ2-1|.
CASSLDEGEQFF
TGCGCCAGCAGCTTGGATGAGGGTGAGCAGTTCTTC
>TRBV2|.|TRBJ2-3|TRBD1
CASSDPGQRSTDTQYF
TGTGCCAGCAGTGACCCGGGACAGCGAAGCACAGATACGCAGTATTTT
>TRBV5-4|many|TRBJ1-1|.
CASSLGQAMNTEAFF
TGTGCCAGCAGCTTGGGCCAGGCGATGAACACTGAAGCTTTCTTT
>TRBV27|many|TRBJ2-1|TRBD1
CASSLRQGPPNNEQFF
TGTGCCAGCAGTTTGCGACAGGGGCCCCCGAACAATGAGCAGTTCTTC
>TRBV5-1|.|TRBJ2-3|.
CASSLDATDTQYF
TGCGCCAGCAGCTTGGACGCCACAGATACGCAGTATTTT
>TRBV19|once|TRBJ2-7|.
CASSIRRANEQYF
TGTGCCAGTAGTATCAGGAGAGCCAACGAGCAGTACTTC
>TRBV4-2|.|TRBJ1-6|.
CASSQGPGTLHF
TGTGCCAGCAGCCAAGGTCCGGGAACCCTCCACTTT
>TRBV18|.|TRBJ2-7|TRBD2
CASSPGLAGGYEQYF
TGTGCCAGCTCCCCGGGACTAGCGGGAGGATACGAGCAGTACTTC
>TRBV11-2|medium-sized|TRBJ1-2|TRBD1
CASSLGDRGRNDYGYTF
TGTGCCAGCAGCTTGGGGGACAGGGGGCGTAATGACTATGGCTACACCTTC
>TRBV6-1|few|TRBJ1-1|.
CASSRQVDDTEAFF
TGTGCCAGCAGTCGACAGGTTGACGACACTGAAGCTTTCTTT
>TRBV6-1|.|TRBJ2-2|TRBD2
CASSTLAGGNTGELFF
TGTGCCAGCAGTACACTAGCGGGGGGTAACACCGGGGAGCTGTTTTTT
>TRBV7-2|few|TRBJ2-1|.
CASSLEQIYNEQFF
TGTGCCAGCAGCTTAGAACAGATATACAATGAGCAGTTCTTC
>TRBV7-9|few|TRBJ2-2|TRBD1
CASRYGQGYTGELFF
TGTGCCAGCAGATACGGACAGGGGTACACCGGGGAGCTGTTTTTT
>TRBV6-1|many|TRBJ2-1|.
CASTSLGLTHNEQFF
TGTGCCAGCACCTCTCTTGGACTAACGCACAATGAGCAGTTCTTC
>TRBV6-1|many|TRBJ1-5|.
CASRKLGASQPQHF
TGTGCCAGCAGGAAGCTCGGGGCAAGCCAGCCCCAGCATTTT
>TRBV19|.|TRBJ2-1|.
CASSIRDGGYNEQFF
TGTGCCAGTAGTATTAGGGACGGAGGCTACAATGAGCAGTTCTTC
>TRBV5-6|.|TRBJ2-2|.
CASTRDWGSTNTGELFF
TGTGCCAGCACCCGGGACTGGGGCAGTACGAACACCGGGGAGCTGTTTTTT
>TRBV6-4|many|TRBJ2-1|TRBD2
CASSLLAGGPSEQFF
TGTGCCAGCAGCCTACTAGCGGGAGGGCCTTCTGAGCAGTTCTTC
>TRBV7-2|few|TRBJ2-7|TRBD1
CASSRDRISDEQYF
TGTGCCAGCAGCCGGGACAGAATTTCCGACGAGCAGTACTTC
>TRBV7-2|medium-sized|TRBJ2-7|TRBD2
CASSLKRGGSGVQYF
TGTGCCAGCAGCTTAAAACGGGGGGGAAGTGGTGTGCAGTACTTC
>TRBV2|many|TRBJ2-1|.
CASSPRDQGGNEQFF
TGTGCCAGCAGCCCCCGGGACCAGGGCGGCAATGAGCAGTTCTTC
>TRBV6-1|few|TRBJ2-3|.
CASSEWGTTQYF
TGTGCCAGCAGTGAATGGGGTACTACGCAGTATTTT
>TRBV12-3/TRBV12-4|many|TRBJ1-1|TRBD1
CASSRGQPNLEAFF
TGTGCCAGCAGTAGGGGACAGCCGAATTTAGAAGCTTTCTTT
>TRBV3-1|.|TRBJ2-2|.
CASSQMKGFGELFF
TGTGCCAGCAGCCAGATGAAAGGGTTCGGGGAGCTGTTTTTT
>TRBV6-1|.|TRBJ2-3|TRBD1
CASRVQGATDTQYF
TGTGCCAGCAGAGTACAGGGGGCTACAGATACGCAGTATTTT
>TRBV27|few|TRBJ2-1|.
CASSLRPAWEQFF
TGTGCCAGCAGTTTAAGGCCCGCGTGGGAGCAGTTCTTC
>TRBV10-3|many|TRBJ2-7|TRBD1
CASSRQGASYEQYF
TGTGCCAGTTCACGACAGGGGGCCTCCTACGAGCAGTACTTC
>TRBV11-1|.|TRBJ1-2|.
CASSLRSQGLNYGYTF
TGTGCCAGCAGCTTAAGGTCTCAGGGACTAAACTATGGCTACACCTTC
>TRBV12-3/TRBV12-4|.|TRBJ2-1|TRBD1
CASSFDRGSYNEQFF
TGTGCCAGCAGTTTCGACAGGGGCTCCTACAATGAGCAGTTCTTC
>TRBV5-1|many|TRBJ2-7|.
CASSLKVGVGGSYEQYF
TGCGCCAGCAGCTTGAAAGTCGGTGTTGGGGGCTCCTACGAGCAGTACTTC
>TRBV7-6|few|TRBJ1-1|TRBD1
CASSQDRVNTEAFF
TGTGCCAGCAGCCAGGACAGGGTGAACACTGAAGCTTTCTTT
>TRBV28|.|TRBJ2-7|.
CASNQNYNEQYF
TGTGCCAGCAATCAAAACTACAATGAGCAGTACTTC
>TRBV15|few|TRBJ2-7|TRBD1
CATSRDRDRGQDEQYF
TGTGCCACCAGCAGAGATCGGGACAGGGGGCAAGATGAGCAGTACTTC
>TRBV6-5|.|TRBJ2-7|.
CASRSAHEQYF
TGTGCCAGCAGATCAGCCCACGAGCAGTACTTC
>TRBV6-1|medium-sized|TRBJ1-1|TRBD1
CASVQGNGGTEAFF
TGTGCCAGCGTACAGGGGAATGGTGGCACTGAAGCTTTCTTT
>TRBV5-1|few|TRBJ2-1|.
CASSLEGSSYNEQFF
TGCGCCAGCAGCTTGGAAGGGAGCTCCTACAATGAGCAGTTCTTC
>TRBV6-4|.|TRBJ2-2|.
CASSQSLGLNTGELFF
TGTGCCAGCAGCCAGTCACTAGGACTGAACACCGGGGAGCTGTTTTTT
>TRBV5-1|once|TRBJ1-3|TRBD1
CASSLGRDSLGNTIYF
TGCGCCAGCAGCTTGGGAAGGGACAGCCTTGGAAACACCATATATTTT
>TRBV7-8|once|TRBJ2-2|TRBD2
CASSRLAGATNTGELFF
TGTGCCAGCAGCCGACTAGCGGGGGCGACAAACACCGGGGAGCTGTTTTTT
>TRBV12-3/TRBV12-4|.|TRBJ2-7|.
CASSRGGTYYEQYF
TGTGCCAGCAGCAGGGGAGGTACTTACTACGAGCAGTACTTC
>TRBV7-3|.|TRBJ2-3|TRBD2
CASSPQRGGRSDTQYF
TGTGCCAGCAGCCCTCAGCGGGGGGGCCGTTCAGATACGCAGTATTTT